These 15 T cell receptor beta chains share one sample of origin, sequenced in a study of blood T cells in healthy people across ages. The second PCR ran about 6 to 12 cycles with a sample-barcoded 5' primer and J-beta primers. TCRdb reanalysed the 5' RACE reads using MiXCR and keeps one entry per CDR3 protein. The sample includes roughly 1 million distinct CDR3 sequences, under 30% of them seen just once. The data also belong to a second study, concerning T cells of mothers and their children.

Input material: blood. The receptors were sampled from a girl aged 2 to 9 in good health.

The sample holds a few counts of this clonotype. This chain links TRBV29-1 with TRBJ1-2; D remains unclear. CDR1 SQVTM and CDR2 ANQGSEA come from the germline V gene. The CDR3 is 13 residues long. Trimming removed 4 bases from V and 1 base from J, with 10 bases in between. In DNA, the CDR3 is TGCAGCGTTGTTGGCCGGTATAACTATGGCTACACCTTC. Its translation is CSVVGRYNYGYTF.

V usage is TRBV2 and J usage is TRBJ1-4; D not resolved. V lost 7 bases, J lost 4 bases, and 13 bases lay in between. The CDR3 contains 14 residues. Per the germline V gene, CDR1 is SNHLY and CDR2 is FYNNEI. In DNA, the CDR3 is TGTGCCAGCAAATTACGGCGCCTTAATGAAAAACTGTTTTTT. It specifies CASKLRRLNEKLFF.

This clonotype was observed a few times. V is TRBV27 and J is TRBJ2-3; D remains unclear. V shed 0 bases and J shed 5 bases, with 9 bases lying between them. Germline-derived CDR1 and CDR2 are MNHEY and SMNVEV (reference sequence). The CDR3 is 14 amino acids. Written as DNA, the CDR3 is TGTGCCAGCAGTTTATCGATCGGGTTAGATACGCAGTATTTT. This gives the protein CASSLSIGLDTQYF.

This chain links TRBV20-1 with TRBJ2-1, with TRBD1 identical over 9 bases. J gave up 6 bases and V 6 bases, and 21 bases lay outside the gene matches. Germline lookup yields CDR1 DFQATT and CDR2 SNEGSKA (reference sequence). CDR3 length: 18 residues. CDR3 protein: CSAPRWGSTGGTPNEQFF. Written as DNA, the CDR3 is TGCAGTGCCCCAAGGTGGGGTTCGACAGGGGGGACCCCCAATGAGCAGTTCTTC.

The chain links TRBV6-2 or TRBV6-3 to TRBJ2-5, with 11 bases identical to TRBD2. The J call may be mistaken, given a closer DNA end match to TRBJ2-1. In germline, CDR1 is MNHEY, CDR2 SVGEGT. This CDR3 is built from 15 residues. The CDR3 nucleotides are TGTGCCAGCAGATCAACTAGCGGGGGAGGAAATGAGCAGTTCTTC. As protein: CASRSTSGGGNEQFF.

This clonotype was counted a few times. J is TRBJ1-1 and V is TRBV12-3 or TRBV12-4; weak D call: TRBD1 (5 bases). Trimming pared 4 bases from V and 4 bases from J, leaving 10 bases between. CDR3 size: 13 residues. The DNA of the CDR3 is TGTGCCAGCAGTTCACAGGAAAGCACTGAAGCTTTCTTT. This sequence encodes CASSSQESTEAFF.

This clonotype was counted only a few times. J is TRBJ2-5 and V is TRBV24-1, with 7 positions matching TRBD2. The CDR3 spans 16 residues. V was pared by 3 bases and J by 3 bases, with 9 bases of the junction left unmatched. Germline CDR1 and CDR2: KGHDR and SFDVKD. For the CDR3, the DNA is TGTGCCACCAGTGATGGAATGGGAGGGCCGAAAGAGACCCAGTACTTC. Amino acid sequence: CATSDGMGGPKETQYF.

In its sample, this clonotype was seen a few times. This chain joins TRBV7-9 and TRBJ2-7, with D unclear. The CDR3 sequence is 11 residues long. Germline V gene sequence: CDR1 SEHNR, CDR2 FQNEAQ (reference sequence). Trimming took off 1 base at V and 9 bases at J, with 7 bases between the two ends. In DNA form, the CDR3 reads TGTGCCAGCAGCTTAGAGAGTAGGCAGTACTTC. Translation: CASSLESRQYF.

V is TRBV29-1 and J is TRBJ2-5, with TRBD1 matching 7 bases. This CDR3 contains 15 residues. CDR1 is SQVTM and CDR2 is ANQGSEA in the germline V gene. The V segment lost 6 bases and the J segment 7 bases; nucleotides outside the gene matches: 17. The CDR3 reads CSVDPSTGYDGTQYF. The CDR3 region has the DNA TGCAGCGTGGATCCTTCGACAGGGTATGACGGGACCCAGTACTTC. Full variable domain (remainder filled in from reference TRBV29-1 and TRBJ2-5): SAVISQKPSRDICQRGTSLTIQCQVDSQVTMMFWYRQQPGQSLTLIATANQGSEATYESGFVIDKFPISRPNLTFSTLTVSNMSPEDSSIYLCSVDPSTGYDGTQYFGPGTRLLVL.

This clonotype turned up a few times. This chain connects TRBV29-1 to TRBJ1-3, with a tentative D call TRBD1 (6 bases). The CDR3 extends over 15 amino acids. Trimming stripped 0 bases from V and 3 bases from J, with 12 bases between. Per the germline V gene, CDR1 is SQVTM and CDR2 is ANQGSEA. CDR3 sequence: CSVEDWGRGGNTIYF. CDR3 in DNA: TGCAGCGTTGAAGATTGGGGGCGCGGTGGAAACACCATATATTTT. The complete variable domain, with remaining parts taken from reference TRBV29-1 and TRBJ1-3, reads SAVISQKPSRDICQRGTSLTIQCQVDSQVTMMFWYRQQPGQSLTLIATANQGSEATYESGFVIDKFPISRPNLTFSTLTVSNMSPEDSSIYLCSVEDWGRGGNTIYFGEGSWLTVV.

This clonotype was counted a few times. The chain recombines TRBV20-1 with TRBJ2-5; TRBD2 aligns across 8 bases. The DNA end lines up better with TRBJ2-1; the J call may be wrong. Germline CDR1 and CDR2: DFQATT and SNEGSKA (reference sequence). This CDR3 has 17 residues. CDR3 in amino acids: CSAVGGGAGGHYNEQFF. Written as DNA, the CDR3 is TGCAGTGCTGTGGGTGGAGGGGCGGGAGGCCACTACAATGAGCAGTTCTTC.

The V gene is TRBV19, the J gene TRBJ2-3; unclear D gene. CDR1 and CDR2 (germline): LNHDA, SQIVND (reference sequence). V shed 1 base and J shed 5 bases, with 7 bases lying between them. The CDR3 consists of 13 residues. The CDR3 protein is CASSIGELDTQYF. CDR3 DNA: TGTGCCAGTAGTATAGGGGAATTAGATACGCAGTATTTT.

The sample holds a few counts of this clonotype. The CDR3 spells CASSLSGPIYEQYF. For the CDR3, the DNA is TGTGCCAGCAGTTTATCCGGACCAATCTACGAGCAGTACTTC. The chain employs TRBV12-3 or TRBV12-4 and TRBJ2-7; D is ambiguous. Trimming pared 2 bases from V and 3 bases from J, leaving 11 bases between. The CDR3 consists of 14 residues.

Only a few counts were recorded for this clonotype. This rearrangement joins TRBV4-3 to TRBJ2-1; D remains unclear. This CDR3 has 14 amino acids. Trimming removed 1 base from V and 15 bases from J, with 19 bases in between. The V gene's germline CDR1 is LGHNA and CDR2 YSLEER. Written as DNA, the CDR3 is TGCGCCAGCAGCCAAGCCCTGGTACCATCGGTAAGGTTCTTC. It encodes CASSQALVPSVRFF.

The chain joins TRBV27 to TRBJ2-3; 13 bases fit TRBD2. CDR3 length equals 16 residues. The V gene's germline CDR1 is MNHEY and CDR2 SMNVEV (reference sequence). Unmatched junction bases numbered 8, after V lost 5 bases and J lost 6 bases. In DNA, the CDR3 is TGTGCCAGCAGTCTCCTGGGACTAGCGGGGACCGATACGCAGTATTTT. Amino acid sequence: CASSLLGLAGTDTQYF.